These 6 T cell receptor beta chains came from one sample sequenced in a study of graft-versus-host responses after intestinal transplantation. Only in-frame clones appear in the TCRdb table, and some are missing; sequencing was by immunoSEQ multiplex PCR. The data contain tens of thousands of clones, roughly 91% of them singletons. Antigens for these TCRs are unknown. This material consisted of unstimulated CD4+ T cells sorted from spleen or lymph node cells, taken before transplant. These receptors were collected from a human donor who was the organ donor for an intestinal transplant.

This chain connects TRBV11-2 to TRBJ2-2; 9 nucleotides agree with TRBD2. The germline gives CDR1 SGHAT, CDR2 FQNNGV. V lost 0 bases to trimming and J lost 2 bases; unmatched junction nucleotides: 7. The CDR3 consists of 18 residues. The CDR3 reads CASSLDSGLAGNTGELFF. CDR3 nucleotides: TGTGCCAGCAGCTTAGATTCAGGGCTAGCGGGAAACACCGGGGAGCTGTTTTTT.

The rearrangement joins TRBV5-6 to TRBJ1-1; D might be TRBD1 (6 bases). The CDR3 loop spans 14 amino acids. V lost 4 bases and J lost 1, with 11 bases in between. The germline V gene has CDR1 SGHDT and CDR2 YYEEEE. The CDR3 region is CASSQPTGNTEAFF. As DNA, the CDR3 is TGTGCCAGCAGCCAACCGACAGGGAACACTGAAGCTTTCTTT.

The chain employs TRBV28 and TRBJ2-7; 8 nucleotides align to TRBD2. J was trimmed by 3 bases and V by 2 bases; bases with no gene match: 6. Germline CDR1 is MDHEN and CDR2 is SYDVKM. There are 15 residues in the CDR3. The CDR3 sequence: CASSLSGSALYEQYF. The CDR3, as DNA: TGTGCCAGCAGTTTAAGCGGGAGTGCCCTCTACGAGCAGTACTTC.

The table lists this clone with a few counts. The chain recombines TRBV28 with TRBJ2-1, with 8 nucleotides matching TRBD2. CDR3 length equals 19 residues. Germline CDR1 is MDHEN and CDR2 is SYDVKM. J gave up 0 bases and V 5 bases, and 15 bases lay outside the gene matches. For the CDR3, the DNA is TGTGCCAGCAGTCCCACCAGGACTAGCAGATTTAGCTCCTACAATGAGCAGTTCTTC. Its protein is CASSPTRTSRFSSYNEQFF.

The chain has TRBV6-1 and TRBJ2-7, with 8 bases matching TRBD1. Trimming removed 5 bases from V and 2 bases from J; junction bases left unmatched: 8. Germline V gene lookup returns CDR1 MNHNS and CDR2 SASEGT. This CDR3 comprises 15 residues. CDR3 coding DNA: TGTGCCAGCAGTACACCTTCGACAGGGGCCTACGAGCAGTACTTC. Protein sequence: CASSTPSTGAYEQYF.

The chain uses TRBV19 and TRBJ2-1, with D maybe TRBD1 (6 bases). The CDR3 has 14 amino acids. Germline values: CDR1 LNHDA, CDR2 SQIVND (reference sequence). V was cut by 0 bases and J by 10 bases, with 13 bases left in between. The CDR3 here is CASSIDRDINEQFF. Written as DNA, the CDR3 is TGTGCCAGTAGTATAGACCGGGACATCAACGAGCAGTTCTTC.